Shown below are 30 T cell receptor beta chains from a single sample sequenced in a study of T cells after posttransplantation cyclophosphamide. Using immunoSEQ multiplex PCR, the repertoire was profiled, and TCRdb retains in-frame clones only, with some absent. Of a few thousand clones detected, 72% appear once; the ten largest clones hold less than 20%. Busulfan-fludarabine conditioning, marrow transplant, and cyclophosphamide on days +3 and +4 were administered. The sample here was PBMCs, taken 362 days after allogeneic stem cell transplant with posttransplant cyclophosphamide. The receptors stem from a male patient aged 55 to 69 who received an allogeneic stem cell transplant from an unrelated donor, was CMV-positive, and had acute GVHD only. The graft donor may be the source of some T cells.

V gene TRBV18 combines with J gene TRBJ1-1; 7 nucleotides line up with TRBD1. After removal of 8 bases from V and 5 bases from J, the junction contained 20 bases not matched to a gene. Germline V gives CDR1 KGHSH, CDR2 LQKENI. This CDR3 has 17 amino acids. The DNA for the CDR3 is TGTGCCAGCAAACCAAGCGGGGGTTCAACGACAGGGACTGAAGCTTTCTTT. Its protein product is CASKPSGGSTTGTEAFF.

The chain has TRBV5-1 and TRBJ1-5, with 7 bases lining up with TRBD1. With 6 bases clipped from V and 4 bases from J, the junction kept 7 bases outside the gene matches. Germline CDR1 is SGHRS and CDR2 is YFSETQ. The CDR3 extends over 14 amino acids. The CDR3 nucleotides read TGCGCCAGCAAACCCGGGACAGCTAATCAGCCCCAGCATTTT. It specifies CASKPGTANQPQHF.

This clone was counted a few times. The chain employs TRBV28 and TRBJ1-5, with D maybe TRBD1 (6 bases). The V gene's germline CDR1 is MDHEN and CDR2 SYDVKM. The CDR3 loop spans 15 amino acids. The V gene lost 6 bases and the J gene lost 4 bases, with 16 bases spanning the gap. The CDR3 loop reads CASRTEDSVNQPQHF. CDR3 DNA sequence: TGTGCCAGCAGGACCGAGGACAGTGTTAATCAGCCCCAGCATTTT.

This clone was counted a few times. This chain connects TRBV5-4 to TRBJ2-1; TRBD2 is a possible D gene (5 bases). The germline CDR1 and CDR2 sequences are SGHNT and YYREEE (reference sequence). This CDR3 comprises 14 residues. With 4 bases removed from V and 6 bases from J, the gap between germline ends came to 14 bases. The CDR3 reads CASSQSGNINEQFF. The CDR3 DNA reads TGTGCCAGCAGCCAATCGGGAAACATCAATGAGCAGTTCTTC.

In this sample, this clone turned up a few times. J is TRBJ1-3 and V is TRBV6-6; TRBD1 agrees at 9 bases. CDR1 is MNHNY, CDR2 SVGAGI, per germline (reference sequence). J was trimmed by 3 bases and V by 6 bases; bases with no gene match: 6. The CDR3 covers 15 residues. CDR3 region: CASRPTGGLGNTIYF. The DNA for the CDR3 is TGTGCCAGCAGACCTACAGGGGGCCTTGGAAACACCATATATTTT.

J is TRBJ1-1 and V is TRBV11-2; D remains unclear. Trimming stripped 1 base from V and 5 bases from J, with 5 bases between. The V gene's germline CDR1 is SGHAT and CDR2 FQNNGV. The CDR3 has 12 residues. This chain's CDR3 is CASSLGLTEAFF. CDR3 sequence (DNA): TGTGCCAGCAGCTTAGGGCTTACTGAAGCTTTCTTT.

The chain carries TRBV4-3 and TRBJ1-2; 7 nucleotides align to TRBD1. The CDR3 totals 13 residues. Trimming took 4 bases from V and 7 from J; bases not matched to a gene: 6. Germline-derived CDR1 and CDR2 are LGHNA and YSLEER. The CDR3 reads CASSPETGIGYTF. Written as DNA, the CDR3 is TGCGCCAGCAGCCCAGAGACAGGGATTGGCTACACCTTC.

This clone rates as large (0.1 to 1%). The chain uses TRBV6-6 and TRBJ2-7; D possibly corresponds to TRBD2 (6 bases). With 2 bases removed from V and 3 bases from J, the gap between germline ends came to 17 bases. This CDR3 has 16 residues. In germline, CDR1 is MNHNY, CDR2 SVGAGI (reference sequence). CDR3 coding DNA: TGTGCCAGCAGTTACGCCGTCGGGAGTGAGTACTACGAGCAGTACTTC. Encoded protein: CASSYAVGSEYYEQYF.

The rearrangement links TRBV25-1 to TRBJ2-2, with no clear D. The CDR3 totals 11 residues. CDR1 is MGHDK and CDR2 is SYGVNS in the germline V gene. V was trimmed by 8 bases and J by 7 bases, leaving 8 bases between them. CDR3 protein: CASSAVGELFF. DNA for the CDR3: TGTGCCAGCTCCGCGGTCGGGGAGCTGTTTTTT. Variable domain in full (rest from reference TRBV25-1 and TRBJ2-2): EADIYQTPRYLVIGTGKKITLECSQTMGHDKMYWYQQDPGMELHLIHYSYGVNSTEKGDLSSESTVSRIRTEHFPLTLESARPSHTSQYLCASSAVGELFFGEGSRLTVL.

V is TRBV7-3 and J is TRBJ1-6; 8 bases align to TRBD1. The CDR3 is 16 amino acids. V trimming: 1 base; J trimming: 6 bases; junction bases outside the gene matches: 5. CDR1 and CDR2 (germline): SGHTA, FQGTGA. CDR3 nucleotides: TGTGCCAGCAGCTTAAGTGGTGGACAGGGTAATTCACCCCTCCACTTT. Translation gives CASSLSGGQGNSPLHF.

The chain has TRBV15 and TRBJ1-1; TRBD1 might be the D (6 bases). The germline V gene has CDR1 LNHNV and CDR2 YYDKDF (reference sequence). The CDR3 is 15 residues long. Trimming shortened V by 1 base and J by 0 bases, and 9 bases separated the two germline ends. CDR3 amino acids: CATSRGGGLNTEAFF. CDR3 DNA sequence: TGTGCCACCAGCAGAGGGGGGGGCCTGAACACTGAAGCTTTCTTT.

The chain employs TRBV5-1 and TRBJ1-2; D gene uncertain. The CDR3 runs to 12 residues. V dropped 0 bases and J dropped 6 bases, with 6 bases sitting between them. Germline values: CDR1 SGHRS, CDR2 YFSETQ. In nucleotides, the CDR3 is TGCGCCAGCAGCTTGGACGGGGATGGCTACACCTTC. Amino acid sequence: CASSLDGDGYTF.

This clone counts as medium-sized. The CDR3 DNA reads as TGTGCCAGTAGTATTACTAGCGGTAGGGCCTACGAGCAGTACTTC. It encodes CASSITSGRAYEQYF. The V gene is TRBV19, the J gene TRBJ2-7, with TRBD2 identical over 8 bases. Unmatched junction bases numbered 6, after V lost 3 bases and J lost 2 bases. The length of the CDR3 is 15 residues. Germline-derived CDR1 and CDR2 are LNHDA and SQIVND (reference sequence).

The chain employs TRBV12-5 and TRBJ2-3; 12 nucleotides match TRBD2. The CDR3 consists of 20 residues. The V gene end was trimmed by 1 base and the J gene end by 2 bases; junction bases not matched to a gene: 13. Germline CDR1 and CDR2: LGHNT and FRNRAP. Written as DNA, the CDR3 is TGTGCTAGTGGTTTGGACGCCTCTAGCGGGAGGGCCGATTTCACAGATACGCAGTATTTT. The encoded protein is CASGLDASSGRADFTDTQYF.

The table lists this clone with a few counts. The V and J genes are TRBV21-1 and TRBJ2-7; TRBD2 reflects the table's D call only, with no check against the DNA. TRBV21-1 counts as a pseudogene. This CDR3 region has 18 residues. Here the CDR3 reads CASSKAKAGLAGDYEQYF. CDR3 sequence (DNA): TGTGCCAGCAGCAAAGCGAAAGCGGGACTAGCGGGGGACTACGAGCAGTACTTC.

This clone came up a few times. This chain uses TRBV10-1 with TRBJ2-7, with TRBD1 matching over 7 bases. With V trimmed by 7 bases and J by 3 bases, 6 bases remained unmatched. The CDR3 length is 13 residues. Germline assignment: CDR1 WNHNN and CDR2 SYGVQD (reference sequence). The CDR3 DNA sequence: TGCGCCAGCACCAGGGGACAGAACTACGAGCAGTACTTC. This gives the protein CASTRGQNYEQYF.

The chain has TRBV5-6 and TRBJ2-1, with D perhaps TRBD1 (5 bases). The V and J ends lost 0 bases and 14 bases respectively, with 15 bases between them. Per the germline V gene, CDR1 is SGHDT and CDR2 is YYEEEE. This CDR3 comprises 13 residues. CDR3 sequence (DNA): TGTGCCAGCAGCTTGGTCGGTGACAGCTCCAAGTTCTTC. Translated, it gives CASSLVGDSSKFF.

CDR3 sequence reads: CASSSQNRVSSEAFF. As DNA, the CDR3 is TGTGCCAGCAGTTCCCAAAACAGGGTTAGCTCTGAAGCTTTCTTT. The chain uses TRBV6-6 and TRBJ1-1; a weak D match, TRBD1 (6 bases). CDR3 length equals 15 residues. In germline, CDR1 is MNHNY, CDR2 SVGAGI (reference sequence). The V end was cut by 4 bases, the J end by 6 bases, with 18 bases between.

This clone appeared once. The chain carries TRBV5-1 and TRBJ2-3; D is undetermined. V lost 2 bases, J lost 1 base, and 8 bases lay in between. From germline, CDR1 is SGHRS and CDR2 YFSETQ. The CDR3 runs 14 residues. The CDR3 reads CASSLLSRTDTQYF. In DNA form, the CDR3 reads TGCGCCAGCAGCTTACTGTCGCGCACAGATACGCAGTATTTT.

The CDR3 coding sequence is TGTGCCAGCAGCTCATCGTCGACAGGGTGGAATGAGCAGTTCTTC. Residues: CASSSSSTGWNEQFF. This chain connects TRBV7-2 to TRBJ2-1; 7 bases map to TRBD1. Unmatched junction bases numbered 10, after V lost 4 bases and J lost 7 bases. CDR1 is SGHTA, CDR2 FQGNSA, per germline. This CDR3 has 15 residues. The whole variable domain, filled in from reference TRBV7-2 and TRBJ2-1, reads GAGVSQSPSNKVTEKGKDVELRCDPISGHTALYWYRQSLGQGLEFLIYFQGNSAPDKSGLPSDRFSAERTGGSVSTLTIQRTQQEDSAVYLCASSSSSTGWNEQFFGPGTRLTVL.

The chain employs TRBV27 and TRBJ1-4, with 9 bases fitting TRBD1. The CDR3 has 17 amino acids. Germline V gene lookup returns CDR1 MNHEY and CDR2 SMNVEV (reference sequence). J lost 0 bases, V lost 5 bases, and 7 bases had no gene match. The CDR3 nucleotides read TGTGCCAGCAGTCCGGTGGGACAGGGCGCAACTAATGAAAAACTGTTTTTT. It yields the protein CASSPVGQGATNEKLFF.

Comment on this clone: One end of the junction varies from germline; a read error may be responsible. This sequence joins TRBV7-6 and TRBJ1-2, with a weak D call TRBD1 (5 bases). The CDR3 is 11 residues long. Germline V CDR1 and CDR2: SGHVS, FNYEAQ. The DNA for the CDR3 is TGTGCCAGCAGTTCTCAGAGACAGTGGCACTTC. Protein product: CASSSQRQWHF.

The V call is TRBV7-2, the J call TRBJ2-7; 7 bases fit TRBD2. Germline V gene data show CDR1 as SGHTA and CDR2 as FQGNSA. The CDR3 covers 15 residues. V shed 1 base and J 6 bases; nucleotides not matched to a gene: 9. The CDR3 DNA sequence: TGTGCCAGCAGCTTAGAGGGAGGGACCGGGTTCGAGCAGTACTTC. It encodes CASSLEGGTGFEQYF.

The rearrangement joins TRBV6-6 to TRBJ2-7; a weak D match, TRBD1 (6 bases). This CDR3 region has 13 residues. From germline, CDR1 is MNHNY and CDR2 SVGAGI (reference sequence). The germline V and J ends were trimmed by 0 bases and 6 bases, with 9 bases remaining between them. In DNA, the CDR3 is TGTGCCAGCAGTTACTCGCAGGGGTTCGAGCAGTACTTC. Translation: CASSYSQGFEQYF.

The chain links TRBV10-3 to TRBJ2-7; D gene ambiguous. The CDR3 is made up of 14 amino acids. Germline loops: CDR1 ENHRY, CDR2 SYGVKD. Trimming removed 3 bases from V and 0 bases from J, with 9 bases in between. CDR3 protein: CAISDNNLSYEQYF. CDR3 in DNA: TGTGCCATCAGTGATAACAATCTCTCCTACGAGCAGTACTTC.

Regarding this clone: The DNA is left out, because the CDR3 cannot be placed on it with certainty; the CDR3 is given as TCRdb lists it. V and J are TRBV7-6 and TRBJ2-5; the table gives TRBD1 as D, unverified against the DNA. CDR1 is SGHVS, CDR2 FNYEAQ, per germline. The CDR3 is 16 residues long, ends included. The CDR3 sequence is CASSTSSGTLGETQYF.

The chain carries TRBV5-1 and TRBJ1-5, with D possibly matching TRBD1 (5 bases). Germline V gives CDR1 SGHRS, CDR2 YFSETQ. The V end lost 0 bases, the J end lost 6 bases, and 13 bases lay between the germline ends. This CDR3 comprises 15 residues. CDR3 coding DNA: TGCGCCAGCAGCTTGGAGGGCAGGGATGGTCAGCCCCAGCATTTT. It specifies CASSLEGRDGQPQHF.

CDR3 sequence reads: CASSPSGGGSTDTQYF. The CDR3 DNA is TGTGCCAGCAGTCCATCTGGGGGAGGGAGCACAGATACGCAGTATTTT. The J gene is TRBJ2-3, the V gene TRBV9; 7 positions match TRBD2. The CDR3 totals 16 residues. J gave up 0 bases and V 5 bases, and 9 bases lay outside the gene matches. CDR1 and CDR2 from the germline V gene are SGDLS and YYNGEE.

In DNA, the CDR3 is TGTGCCAGCAGCAAAGCGGCAGGGCCCGACCGCAACACAGATACGCAGTATTTT. Its protein product is CASSKAAGPDRNTDTQYF. V usage is TRBV21-1 and J usage is TRBJ2-3; the table names TRBD1, a call not compared with the DNA. TRBV21-1 is classified as a pseudogene. This CDR3 comprises 18 residues.

V gene TRBV2 combines with J gene TRBJ1-2, with 10 bases fitting TRBD1. The CDR3 sequence is 16 residues long. Germline V gene lookup returns CDR1 SNHLY and CDR2 FYNNEI. J was trimmed by 2 bases and V by 6 bases; bases with no gene match: 9. CDR3 region: CASRPGQGPQNYGYTF. The CDR3 region has the DNA TGTGCCAGCAGGCCGGGACAGGGGCCGCAAAACTATGGCTACACCTTC.